The 32 T cell receptor beta chains below all came from one sample that was sequenced in a study of Tregs in tolerant kidney transplant recipients. The table came from immunoSEQ multiplex PCR; TCRdb's copy has only in-frame clones and leaves some out. This table holds some 250,000 clones, around 82% found once. Specimen: CD4+ T cells from blood. The receptor set was obtained from a human donor in good health.

This clone appeared a single time. The V call is TRBV6-4, the J call TRBJ1-2, with 10 bases lining up with TRBD1. The CDR3 length is 14 residues. Germline V gene data show CDR1 as MRHNA and CDR2 as SNTAGT. V shed 7 bases and J 2 bases; nucleotides not matched to a gene: 4. In DNA, the CDR3 is TGTGCCAGCAAAAGGGACAGGGGAAACTATGGCTACACCTTC. Encoded protein: CASKRDRGNYGYTF.

The V gene is TRBV7-2, the J gene TRBJ2-7; possible D gene TRBD1, 6 bases. V lost 3 bases and J 2 bases, leaving 11 bases between the germline ends. This CDR3 region has 14 residues. CDR1 and CDR2 (germline): SGHTA, FQGNSA. The CDR3 bases are TGTGCCAGCAGCTTCCAACAGGGTCCCTACGAGCAGTACTTC. Amino acid sequence: CASSFQQGPYEQYF. The full variable domain, completed using reference TRBV7-2 and TRBJ2-7, is GAGVSQSPSNKVTEKGKDVELRCDPISGHTALYWYRQSLGQGLEFLIYFQGNSAPDKSGLPSDRFSAERTGGSVSTLTIQRTQQEDSAVYLCASSFQQGPYEQYFGPGTRLTVT.

This rearrangement joins TRBV9 to TRBJ2-3; D is tentatively TRBD1 or TRBD2 (5 bases each). The CDR3 is made up of 14 amino acids. The germline CDR1 and CDR2 sequences are SGDLS and YYNGEE. The V end was cut by 3 bases, the J end by 2 bases, with 10 bases between. CDR3 coding DNA: TGTGCCAGCAGCGACGGGGCTGCCACAGATACGCAGTATTTT. Translated: CASSDGAATDTQYF.

The rearrangement links TRBV30 to TRBJ2-2, with 10 bases fitting TRBD2. V shed 2 bases, J shed 4 bases, and the junction held 4 bases outside the gene matches. The CDR3 is 15 amino acids. From germline, CDR1 is GTSNPN and CDR2 SVGIG (reference sequence). This chain's CDR3 is CAWSRLAGVTGELFF. The CDR3 coding sequence is TGTGCCTGGAGTCGCCTAGCGGGGGTCACCGGGGAGCTGTTTTTT.

The CDR3 region has the DNA TGTGCCAGCTCACCAAGGGGTGGAAACACCATATATTTT. It codes for CASSPRGGNTIYF. The chain has TRBV18 and TRBJ1-3; maybe TRBD1 (5 bases). Germline loops: CDR1 KGHSH, CDR2 LQKENI. Trimming shortened V by 2 bases and J by 3 bases, and 5 bases separated the two germline ends. The CDR3 spans 13 residues.

V gene TRBV5-5 combines with J gene TRBJ2-2; 7 nucleotides align to TRBD2. This CDR3 is 17 amino acids long. The V segment lost 4 bases and the J segment 2 bases; nucleotides outside the gene matches: 11. Germline V CDR1 and CDR2: SGHKS, YYEKEE (reference sequence). The CDR3 here is CASSPTRLAVNTGELFF. CDR3 sequence (DNA): TGTGCCAGCAGCCCGACCAGGCTAGCGGTTAACACCGGGGAGCTGTTTTTT.

V and J are TRBV7-2 and TRBJ2-7; D gene unclear. Germline CDR1 is SGHTA and CDR2 is FQGNSA. The CDR3 sequence is 11 residues long. V was cut by 3 bases and J by 7 bases, with 7 bases left in between. Here the CDR3 reads CASSLAREQYF. The CDR3 nucleotides are TGTGCCAGCAGCTTGGCACGGGAGCAGTACTTC.

Here the CDR3 reads CASRATLTGQGRGNEQFF. The CDR3, as DNA: TGTGCCAGCAGAGCTACCCTGACAGGACAGGGGAGGGGCAATGAGCAGTTCTTC. This rearrangement joins TRBV2 to TRBJ2-1, with 9 bases identical to TRBD1. Germline V gives CDR1 SNHLY, CDR2 FYNNEI. V was pared by 6 bases and J by 6 bases, with 18 bases of the junction left unmatched. The CDR3 runs to 18 residues.

This clone was detected only once. The rearrangement joins TRBV30 to TRBJ1-3, with D unresolved. V lost 5 bases to trimming and J lost 2 bases, with 4 bases between them. CDR1 and CDR2 (germline): GTSNPN, SVGIG (reference sequence). This CDR3 comprises 11 residues. The CDR3 bases are TGTGCCTGGTCCACTGGAAACACCATATATTTT. It is translated as CAWSTGNTIYF.

V is TRBV7-6 and J is TRBJ1-3; D is uncertain. The CDR3 spans 14 residues. Trimming cost V 2 bases and J 4 bases, with 9 bases left between them. The germline gives CDR1 SGHVS, CDR2 FNYEAQ. The CDR3, as DNA: TGTGCCAGCAGCTTACGGCAACCCGGAAACACCATATATTTT. Translating it yields CASSLRQPGNTIYF.

The chain recombines TRBV5-1 with TRBJ1-1; tentative D call: TRBD1 (5 bases). CDR1 SGHRS and CDR2 YFSETQ come from the germline V gene. CDR3 size: 14 residues. Trimming pared 3 bases from V and 1 base from J, leaving 10 bases between. CDR3 DNA: TGCGCCAGCAGCTCTCCGGGGGGGAACACTGAAGCTTTCTTT. This translates into CASSSPGGNTEAFF.

CDR3 nucleotide sequence: TGTGCCAGCAGCCTGGATGGGACACGAGGAAACACCATATATTTT. Protein sequence: CASSLDGTRGNTIYF. The chain joins TRBV5-4 to TRBJ1-3; TRBD1 might be the D (6 bases). V lost 4 bases, J lost 4 bases, and 15 bases lay in between. The germline V gene has CDR1 SGHNT and CDR2 YYREEE (reference sequence). The CDR3 has 15 residues.

The J gene is TRBJ2-1, the V gene TRBV19; TRBD1 matches 7 bases. The CDR3 contains 15 residues. J gave up 4 bases and V 2 bases, and 5 bases lay outside the gene matches. CDR1 LNHDA and CDR2 SQIVND come from the germline V gene (reference sequence). The CDR3 protein is CASSIRQGIYNEQFF. The CDR3 bases are TGTGCCAGTAGTATAAGACAGGGTATATACAATGAGCAGTTCTTC.

The chain joins TRBV19 to TRBJ1-1; TRBD1 agrees at 8 bases. The CDR3 runs 14 residues. V shed 9 bases, J shed 4 bases, and the junction held 10 bases outside the gene matches. In germline, CDR1 is LNHDA, CDR2 SQIVND (reference sequence). This CDR3 reads CASYWTGFATEAFF. In nucleotides, the CDR3 is TGTGCCAGCTACTGGACAGGGTTTGCCACTGAAGCTTTCTTT.

The chain uses TRBV19 and TRBJ1-5, with no clear D. The CDR3 sequence is 12 residues long. In germline, CDR1 is LNHDA, CDR2 SQIVND (reference sequence). V was trimmed by 3 bases and J by 11 bases, leaving 11 bases between them. The CDR3 DNA sequence: TGTGCCAGTAGTATCGGCGGGAGGGCCCAGCATTTT. Amino acids: CASSIGGRAQHF.

The chain employs TRBV2 and TRBJ2-4; 14 bases are shared with TRBD2. CDR3 length: 17 amino acids. Germline V gives CDR1 SNHLY, CDR2 FYNNEI. With V trimmed by 6 bases and J by 3 bases, 7 bases remained unmatched. For the CDR3, the DNA is TGTGCCAGCAGGGAGACTAGCGGGAGGGTTGGCAAAAACATTCAGTACTTC. This encodes CASRETSGRVGKNIQYF.

The V call is TRBV6-1, the J call TRBJ1-4; D is ambiguous. CDR1 is MNHNS, CDR2 SASEGT, per germline. The CDR3 sequence is 15 residues long. The germline V and J ends were trimmed by 6 bases and 3 bases, with 14 bases remaining between them. The CDR3 protein is CASSPRRPPNEKLFF. CDR3 DNA: TGTGCCAGCAGCCCAAGGAGGCCCCCTAATGAAAAACTGTTTTTT.

The chain uses TRBV5-3 and TRBJ2-1, with TRBD2 identical over 7 bases. TRBV5-3 is known as an ORF, though its function is uncertain. The V gene end was trimmed by 4 bases and the J gene end by 3 bases; junction bases not matched to a gene: 7. This CDR3 comprises 15 residues. The CDR3 region has the DNA TGTGCCAGAAGCCCTCTTAGGACTAGCTACAATGAGCAGTTCTTC. This codes for CARSPLRTSYNEQFF.

The chain uses TRBV5-6 and TRBJ1-5; perhaps TRBD1 as D (5 bases). Between the trimmed V and J ends, which lost 3 bases and 7 bases, there was a span of 17 bases. The CDR3 is 15 residues long. Germline CDR1 and CDR2: SGHDT and YYEEEE. The CDR3: CASSSGPGGRQPQHF. CDR3 coding DNA: TGTGCCAGCAGCTCGGGACCCGGAGGACGACAGCCCCAGCATTTT.

This chain links TRBV29-1 with TRBJ2-3, with 7 nucleotides matching TRBD1. Germline V gene data show CDR1 as SQVTM and CDR2 as ANQGSEA. The CDR3 is 14 amino acids. With 7 bases clipped from V and 1 base from J, the junction kept 8 bases outside the gene matches. DNA for the CDR3: TGCAGCGCTGGGCGAGGGGGCGGCACAGATACGCAGTATTTT. Amino acid sequence: CSAGRGGGTDTQYF.

The rearrangement joins TRBV4-1 to TRBJ1-5; 7 bases are shared with TRBD1. CDR3 length: 17 residues. Trimming at V came to 1 base and at J to 6 bases, leaving 12 bases not matched to a gene. The germline V gene encodes CDR1 MGHRA and CDR2 YSYEKL. The CDR3 DNA is TGCGCCAGCAGCCAAGGGACAGGCTTAAGGAGGATTCAGCCCCAGCATTTT. This encodes CASSQGTGLRRIQPQHF.

The V call is TRBV6-1, the J call TRBJ2-7; D might be TRBD1 (6 bases). CDR1 and CDR2 from the germline V gene are MNHNS and SASEGT. The CDR3 loop spans 11 amino acids. Trimming pared 5 bases from V and 5 bases from J, leaving 7 bases between. This CDR3 reads CASSHRDEQYF. The CDR3 DNA reads TGTGCCAGCAGTCACAGGGACGAGCAGTACTTC.

The J gene is TRBJ2-1, the V gene TRBV4-1; 11 positions match TRBD1. Germline loops: CDR1 MGHRA, CDR2 YSYEKL. With V trimmed by 2 bases and J by 5 bases, 5 bases remained unmatched. The CDR3 has 16 residues. The CDR3 nucleotides read TGCGCCAGCAGCCAACCGGGACAGGGGGATCACAATGAGCAGTTCTTC. As protein: CASSQPGQGDHNEQFF.

The CDR3 DNA reads as TGTGCCAGCAGTACATATCAGGGAGGTAATGAAAAACTGTTTTTT. It is translated as CASSTYQGGNEKLFF. The chain has TRBV6-5 and TRBJ1-4, with a weak D call TRBD1 (5 bases). Germline-derived CDR1 and CDR2 are MNHEY and SVGAGI. This CDR3 contains 15 residues. V lost 5 bases and J 4 bases, leaving 14 bases between the germline ends.

The chain uses TRBV6-6 and TRBJ2-5; a weak D match, TRBD1 (6 bases). V lost 4 bases, J lost 5 bases, and 14 bases lay in between. Germline V lookup: CDR1 MNHNY, CDR2 SVGAGI (reference sequence). There are 14 residues in the CDR3. CDR3 region: CASSSWGQGETQYF. The CDR3 DNA reads as TGTGCCAGCAGTTCGTGGGGGCAGGGCGAGACCCAGTACTTC.

The chain carries TRBV7-2 and TRBJ2-5; no definite D call. Trimming cost V 4 bases and J 2 bases, with 11 bases left between them. In germline, CDR1 is SGHTA, CDR2 FQGNSA. The CDR3 length is 14 residues. CDR3 loop: CASSSQVSQETQYF. The CDR3, as DNA: TGTGCCAGCAGCTCGCAGGTCTCGCAAGAGACCCAGTACTTC.

This clone has just one count. This chain joins TRBV7-9 and TRBJ2-2; D is possibly TRBD1 or TRBD2 (5 bases each). V was trimmed by 7 bases and J by 3 bases, leaving 21 bases between them. The CDR3 length is 17 residues. Germline CDR1 and CDR2: SEHNR and FQNEAQ (reference sequence). This chain's CDR3 is CASIPWARGVDTGELFF. The CDR3 DNA follows: TGTGCCAGCATCCCTTGGGCTAGAGGGGTCGACACCGGGGAGCTGTTTTTT.

There are a few counts of this clone. The V and J genes are TRBV6-1 and TRBJ2-3, with D hard to call. The CDR3 length is 12 residues. Germline CDR1 MNHNS, CDR2 SASEGT. Trimming removed 8 bases at V and 4 bases at J, with 10 bases between. This CDR3 reads CASGVGPDTQYF. CDR3 coding DNA: TGTGCCAGCGGAGTAGGGCCAGATACGCAGTATTTT.

This chain uses TRBV6-5 with TRBJ1-3; D is uncertain. V was cut by 6 bases and J by 4 bases, with 10 bases left in between. The germline V gene encodes CDR1 MNHEY and CDR2 SVGAGI. The CDR3 spans 13 residues. The CDR3 bases are TGTGCCAGCAGACGAGACGGAGGAAACACCATATATTTT. Encoded protein: CASRRDGGNTIYF.

This clone was counted a single time. The CDR3 loop is CASSLASPDTQYF. Here the CDR3 DNA reads TGTGCCAGCAGCTTAGCCTCCCCAGATACGCAGTATTTT. The V and J genes are TRBV11-1 and TRBJ2-3; D gene ambiguous. Trimming took 0 bases from V and 4 from J, leaving 5 bases between them. The germline V gene encodes CDR1 SGHAT and CDR2 FQDESV (reference sequence). This CDR3 has 13 amino acids.

V gene TRBV27 combines with J gene TRBJ1-2, with TRBD1 matching over 7 bases. Germline trimming cut 4 bases from V and 6 bases from J; bases unmatched to any gene: 14. This CDR3 contains 16 residues. Germline loops: CDR1 MNHEY, CDR2 SMNVEV (reference sequence). DNA of the CDR3: TGTGCCAGCAGTTCTCCTTCCGGGGCAGGGGGGGATGGCTACACCTTC. Protein product: CASSSPSGAGGDGYTF.

The chain is built from TRBV19 and TRBJ1-5; possibly TRBD1 for D (6 bases). The CDR3 spans 14 residues. Per germline, CDR1 LNHDA and CDR2 SQIVND (reference sequence). V gave up 11 bases and J gave up 2 bases, with 16 bases separating them. CDR3 nucleotides: TGTGCCTCAGAGGGGGGCTTGGGCAATCAGCCCCAGCATTTT. It yields the protein CASEGGLGNQPQHF. Looking up the rest from reference TRBV19 and TRBJ1-5 gives the full variable domain: DGGITQSPKYLFRKEGQNVTLSCEQNLNHDAMYWYRQDPGQGLRLIYYSQIVNDFQKGDIAEGYSVSREKKESFPLTVTSAQKNPTAFYLCASEGGLGNQPQHFGDGTRLSIL.